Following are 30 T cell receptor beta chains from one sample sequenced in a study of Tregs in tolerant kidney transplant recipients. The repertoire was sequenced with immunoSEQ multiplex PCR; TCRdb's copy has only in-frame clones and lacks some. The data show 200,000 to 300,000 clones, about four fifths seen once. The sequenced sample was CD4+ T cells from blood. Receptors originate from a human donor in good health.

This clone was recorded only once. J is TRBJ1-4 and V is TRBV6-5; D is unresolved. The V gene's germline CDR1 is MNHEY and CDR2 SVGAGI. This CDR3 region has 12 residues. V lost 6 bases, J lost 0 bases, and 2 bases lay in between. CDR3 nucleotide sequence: TGTGCCAGCAGGGCAACTAATGAAAAACTGTTTTTT. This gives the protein CASRATNEKLFF.

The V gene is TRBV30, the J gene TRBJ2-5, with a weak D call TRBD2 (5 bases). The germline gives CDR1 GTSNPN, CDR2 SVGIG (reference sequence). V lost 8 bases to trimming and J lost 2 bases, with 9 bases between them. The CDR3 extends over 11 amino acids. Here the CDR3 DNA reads TGTGCCCGTAGCGAACAAGAGACCCAGTACTTC. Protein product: CARSEQETQYF. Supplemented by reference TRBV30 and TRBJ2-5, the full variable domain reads SQTIHQWPATLVQPVGSPLSLECTVEGTSNPNLYWYRQAAGRGLQLLFYSVGIGQISSEVPQNLSASRPQDRQFILSSKKLLLSDSGFYLCARSEQETQYFGPGTRLLVL.

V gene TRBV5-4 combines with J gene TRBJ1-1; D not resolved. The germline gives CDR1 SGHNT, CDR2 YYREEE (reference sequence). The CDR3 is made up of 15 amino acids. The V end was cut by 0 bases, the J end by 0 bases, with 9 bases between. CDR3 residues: CASSLEASLNTEAFF. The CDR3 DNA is TGTGCCAGCAGCTTGGAGGCCAGCTTGAACACTGAAGCTTTCTTT.

CDR3 protein: CASSVQPGPGYEQYF. Here the CDR3 DNA reads TGTGCCAGTAGTGTGCAACCGGGCCCCGGGTACGAGCAGTACTTC. The chain is built from TRBV19 and TRBJ2-7, with unresolved D. Germline lookup yields CDR1 LNHDA and CDR2 SQIVND (reference sequence). This CDR3 region has 15 residues. V was pared by 5 bases and J by 4 bases, with 18 bases between.

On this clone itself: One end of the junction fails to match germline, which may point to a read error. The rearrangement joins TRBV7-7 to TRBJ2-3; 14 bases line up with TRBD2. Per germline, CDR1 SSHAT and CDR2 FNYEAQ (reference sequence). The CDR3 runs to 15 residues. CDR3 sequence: CASSLGLAGADTQYF. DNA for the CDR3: TGTGCTAGCAGCTTGGGACTAGCGGGGGCAGATACGCAGTATTTT.

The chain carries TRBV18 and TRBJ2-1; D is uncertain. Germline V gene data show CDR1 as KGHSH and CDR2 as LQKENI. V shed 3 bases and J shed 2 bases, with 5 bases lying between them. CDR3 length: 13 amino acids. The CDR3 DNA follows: TGTGCCAGCTCACCGATTGCCTACAATGAGCAGTTCTTC. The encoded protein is CASSPIAYNEQFF. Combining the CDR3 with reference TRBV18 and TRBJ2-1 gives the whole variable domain NAGVMQNPRHLVRRRGQEARLRCSPMKGHSHVYWYRQLPEEGLKFMVYLQKENIIDESGMPKERFSAEFPKEGPSILRIQQVVRGDSAAYFCASSPIAYNEQFFGPGTRLTVL.

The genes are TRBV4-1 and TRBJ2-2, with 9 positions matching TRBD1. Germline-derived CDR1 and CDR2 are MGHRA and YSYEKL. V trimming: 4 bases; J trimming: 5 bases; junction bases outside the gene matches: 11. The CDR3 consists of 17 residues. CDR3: CASSLGQGPRGTGELFF. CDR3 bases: TGCGCCAGCAGCCTCGGACAGGGGCCGAGGGGGACCGGGGAGCTGTTTTTT.

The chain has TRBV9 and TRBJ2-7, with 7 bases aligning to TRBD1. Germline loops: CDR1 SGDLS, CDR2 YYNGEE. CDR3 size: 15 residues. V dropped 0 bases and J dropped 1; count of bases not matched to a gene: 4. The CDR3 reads CASSVAGTESYEQYF. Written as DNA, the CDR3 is TGTGCCAGCAGCGTAGCCGGGACAGAGTCCTACGAGCAGTACTTC.

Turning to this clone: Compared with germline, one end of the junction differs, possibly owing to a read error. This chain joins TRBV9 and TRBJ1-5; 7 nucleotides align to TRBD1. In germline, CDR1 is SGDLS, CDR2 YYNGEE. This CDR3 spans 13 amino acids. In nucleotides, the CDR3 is TGTGCCAGCAGCAGACAGGGCAATCAGCCCCGGCATTTT. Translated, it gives CASSRQGNQPRHF.

The CDR3 DNA is TGTGCCAGTAGCCGAGAACAGGGGGCCGTCTATGGCTACACCTTC. Translation gives CASSREQGAVYGYTF. The chain couples TRBV19 to TRBJ1-2; the match to TRBD1 covers 9 bases. V lost 6 bases, J lost 4 bases, and 9 bases stayed unmatched. This CDR3 contains 15 residues. Germline-derived CDR1 and CDR2 are LNHDA and SQIVND (reference sequence).

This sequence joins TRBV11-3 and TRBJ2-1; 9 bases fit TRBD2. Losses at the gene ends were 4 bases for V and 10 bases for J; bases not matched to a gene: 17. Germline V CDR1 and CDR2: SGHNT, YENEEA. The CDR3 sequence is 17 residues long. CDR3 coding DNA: TGTGCCAGCAGCTCCTCGACCGTAGCGGGAGAGGAAAAGGAGCAGTTCTTC. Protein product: CASSSSTVAGEEKEQFF.

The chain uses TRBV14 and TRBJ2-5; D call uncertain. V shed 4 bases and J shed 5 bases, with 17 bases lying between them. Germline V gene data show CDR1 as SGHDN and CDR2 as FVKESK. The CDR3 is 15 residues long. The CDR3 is CASSLLGRPGETQYF. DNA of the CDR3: TGTGCCAGCAGCCTACTCGGGCGACCCGGGGAGACCCAGTACTTC. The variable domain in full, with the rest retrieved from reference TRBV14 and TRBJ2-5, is EAGVTQFPSHSVIEKGQTVTLRCDPISGHDNLYWYRRVMGKEIKFLLHFVKESKQDESGMPNNRFLAERTGGTYSTLKVQPAELEDSGVYFCASSLLGRPGETQYFGPGTRLLVL.

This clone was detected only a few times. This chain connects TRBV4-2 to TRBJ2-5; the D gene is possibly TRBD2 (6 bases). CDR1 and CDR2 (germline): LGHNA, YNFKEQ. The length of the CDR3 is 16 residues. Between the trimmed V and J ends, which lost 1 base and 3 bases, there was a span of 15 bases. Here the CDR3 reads CASSQASGVVKETQYF. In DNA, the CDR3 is TGTGCCAGCAGCCAAGCATCGGGGGTCGTCAAAGAGACCCAGTACTTC.

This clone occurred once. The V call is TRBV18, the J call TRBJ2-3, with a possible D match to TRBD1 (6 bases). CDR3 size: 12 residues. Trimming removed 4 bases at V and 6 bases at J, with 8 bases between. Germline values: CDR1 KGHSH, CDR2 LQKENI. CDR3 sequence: CASSRGPDTQYF. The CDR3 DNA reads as TGTGCCAGCTCACGGGGGCCGGATACGCAGTATTTT.

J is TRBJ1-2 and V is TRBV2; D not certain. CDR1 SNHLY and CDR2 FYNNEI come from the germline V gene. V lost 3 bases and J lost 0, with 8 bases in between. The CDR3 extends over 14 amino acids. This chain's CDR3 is CASSDTGSNYGYTF. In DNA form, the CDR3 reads TGTGCCAGCAGTGACACGGGGTCTAACTATGGCTACACCTTC.

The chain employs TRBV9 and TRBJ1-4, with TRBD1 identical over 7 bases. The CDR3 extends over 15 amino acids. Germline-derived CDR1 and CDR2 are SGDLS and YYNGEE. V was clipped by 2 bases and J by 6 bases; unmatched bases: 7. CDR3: CASSVGTTGYEKLFF. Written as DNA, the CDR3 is TGTGCCAGCAGCGTCGGGACGACAGGGTATGAAAAACTGTTTTTT.

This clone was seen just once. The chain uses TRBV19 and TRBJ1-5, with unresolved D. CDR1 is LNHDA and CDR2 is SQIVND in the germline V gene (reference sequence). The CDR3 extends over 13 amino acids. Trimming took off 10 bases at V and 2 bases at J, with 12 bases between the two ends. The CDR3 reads CATRRVGNQPQHF. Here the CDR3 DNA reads TGTGCCACTAGACGCGTCGGCAATCAGCCCCAGCATTTT.

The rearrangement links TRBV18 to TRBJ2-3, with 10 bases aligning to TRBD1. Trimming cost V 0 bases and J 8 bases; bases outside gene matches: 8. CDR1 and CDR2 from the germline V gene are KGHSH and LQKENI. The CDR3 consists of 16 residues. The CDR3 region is CASSPPSGTGAGTQYF. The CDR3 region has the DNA TGTGCCAGCTCACCACCCTCGGGGACAGGGGCGGGTACGCAGTATTTT.

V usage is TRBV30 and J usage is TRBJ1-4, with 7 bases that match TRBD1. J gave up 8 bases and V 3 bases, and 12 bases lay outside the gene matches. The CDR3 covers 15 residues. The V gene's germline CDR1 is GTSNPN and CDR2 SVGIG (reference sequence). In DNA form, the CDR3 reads TGTGCCTGGAGGGAAGGGGGCGCGGGAAAGGAAAAACTGTTTTTT. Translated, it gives CAWREGGAGKEKLFF.

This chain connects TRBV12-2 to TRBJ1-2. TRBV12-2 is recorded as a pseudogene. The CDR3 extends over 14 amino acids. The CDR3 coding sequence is TGTGCAAGTCGCTTAACCCTTGGACACTATGGCTACACCTTC. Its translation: CASRLTLGHYGYTF.

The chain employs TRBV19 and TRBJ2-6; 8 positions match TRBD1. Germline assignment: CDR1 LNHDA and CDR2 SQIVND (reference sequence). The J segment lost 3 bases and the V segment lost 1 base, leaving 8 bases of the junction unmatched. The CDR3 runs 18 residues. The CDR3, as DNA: TGTGCCAGTAGTATAGTCGTCGGACAGGGAAATGGGGCCAACGTCCTGACTTTC. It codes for CASSIVVGQGNGANVLTF.

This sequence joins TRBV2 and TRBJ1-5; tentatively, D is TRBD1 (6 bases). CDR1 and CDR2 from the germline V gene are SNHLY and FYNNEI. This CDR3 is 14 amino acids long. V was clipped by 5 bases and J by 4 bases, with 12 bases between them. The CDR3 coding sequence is TGTGCCAGCAGTTCGGACAGATGGAATCAGCCCCAGCATTTT. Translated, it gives CASSSDRWNQPQHF.

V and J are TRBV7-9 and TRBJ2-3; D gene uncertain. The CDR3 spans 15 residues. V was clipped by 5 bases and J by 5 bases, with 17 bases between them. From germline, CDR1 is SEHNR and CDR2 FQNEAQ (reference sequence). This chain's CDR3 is CASSKTPSRGDTQYF. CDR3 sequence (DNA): TGTGCCAGCAGCAAAACCCCCAGCAGAGGAGATACGCAGTATTTT.

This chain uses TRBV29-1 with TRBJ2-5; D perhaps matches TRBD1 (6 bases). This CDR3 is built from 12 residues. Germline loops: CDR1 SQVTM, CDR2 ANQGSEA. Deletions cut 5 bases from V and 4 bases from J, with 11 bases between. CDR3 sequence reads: CSVRTGSETQYF. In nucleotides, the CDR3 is TGCAGCGTTAGAACAGGGTCAGAGACCCAGTACTTC.

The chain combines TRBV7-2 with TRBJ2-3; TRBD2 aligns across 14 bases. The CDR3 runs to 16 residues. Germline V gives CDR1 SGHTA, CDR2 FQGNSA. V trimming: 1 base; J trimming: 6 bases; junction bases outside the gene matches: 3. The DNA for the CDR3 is TGTGCCAGCAGCTTAGTCGGGACTAGCGGGAGTGATACGCAGTATTTT. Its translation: CASSLVGTSGSDTQYF.

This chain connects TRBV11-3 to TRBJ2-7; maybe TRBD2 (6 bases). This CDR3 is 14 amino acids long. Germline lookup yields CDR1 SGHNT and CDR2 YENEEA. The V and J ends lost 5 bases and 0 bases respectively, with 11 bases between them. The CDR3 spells CASSVAGGSYEQYF. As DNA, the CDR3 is TGTGCCAGCAGCGTCGCCGGGGGCTCCTACGAGCAGTACTTC.

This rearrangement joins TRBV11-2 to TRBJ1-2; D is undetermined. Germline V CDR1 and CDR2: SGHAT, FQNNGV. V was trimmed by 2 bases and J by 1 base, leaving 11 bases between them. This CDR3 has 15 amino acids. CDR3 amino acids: CASSLYPNSNYGYTF. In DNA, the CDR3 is TGTGCCAGCAGCTTATACCCTAACAGTAACTATGGCTACACCTTC.

The CDR3 reads CASSLVPQNTGELFF. CDR3 DNA: TGCGCCAGCAGCTTGGTCCCGCAGAACACCGGGGAGCTGTTTTTT. The rearrangement joins TRBV5-1 to TRBJ2-2, with D uncertain. Trimming shortened V by 0 bases and J by 1 base, and 7 bases separated the two germline ends. The CDR3 is made up of 15 amino acids. CDR1 is SGHRS, CDR2 YFSETQ, per germline. The whole variable domain, filled in from reference TRBV5-1 and TRBJ2-2, reads KAGVTQTPRYLIKTRGQQVTLSCSPISGHRSVSWYQQTPGQGLQFLFEYFSETQRNKGNFPGRFSGRQFSNSRSEMNVSTLELGDSALYLCASSLVPQNTGELFFGEGSRLTVL.

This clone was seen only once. The chain's CDR3 is CASSGPAPAGGETQYF. The CDR3 DNA reads TGTGCCAGCAGCGGTCCTGCCCCCGCGGGGGGAGAGACCCAGTACTTC. The rearrangement uses TRBV9 and TRBJ2-5; TRBD2 agrees at 8 bases. J was trimmed by 4 bases and V by 3 bases; bases with no gene match: 11. CDR1 SGDLS and CDR2 YYNGEE come from the germline V gene. The CDR3 covers 16 residues.

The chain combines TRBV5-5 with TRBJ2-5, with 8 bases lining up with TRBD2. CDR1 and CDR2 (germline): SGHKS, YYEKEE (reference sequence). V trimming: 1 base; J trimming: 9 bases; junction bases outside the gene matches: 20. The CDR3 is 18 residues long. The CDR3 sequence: CASSLFGEIAGSLWAQYF. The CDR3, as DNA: TGTGCCAGCAGCTTGTTTGGGGAAATAGCGGGAAGTCTTTGGGCCCAGTACTTC.